This T cell receptor beta chain was documented in a study of radiation and T cells in renal cell carcinoma. Worth noting for this clone: Its antigen remains unidentified.

Trimming removed 1 base at V and 15 bases at J, with 12 bases between. Germline lookup yields CDR1 DFQATT and CDR2 SNEGSKA (reference sequence). The CDR3 is made up of 11 amino acids. Time point reported: blood 4 weeks post-SBRT, at nephrectomy. The treatment here: 15 Gy SBRT to primary tumor, nephrectomy 4 weeks later. Nephrectomy followed 15 Gy stereotactic body radiation by 4 weeks. After SBRT, blood was collected at 2 and 4 weeks, plus baseline. Clear cell pathology was present in this patient's renal cell carcinoma. The table came from immunoSEQ multiplex PCR; TCRdb's copy has only in-frame clones and leaves some out. The profile shows about 150,000 clones, 70% to 90% of them singletons. Findings and limits, study-wide: Top tumor clonotypes rose in blood 2 weeks post-radiation, then contracted.

The material sequenced was blood, taken from a patient whose treatment included radiotherapy and nephrectomy. The source is a woman between 50 and 59 years old with renal cell carcinoma. The chain recombines TRBV20-1 with TRBJ1-4; D uncertain. CDR3 DNA sequence: TGCAGTGCTAGAGTGGGCAGTGTGGTGTTTTTT. This translates into CSARVGSVVFF.